The 30 T cell receptor beta chains below all came from one sample that was sequenced in a study of T cells in Graves' hyperthyroidism and ophthalmopathy (dated by TCRdb to about 2019). Library construction relied on multiplex PCR. The listed sequencing device is Illumina HiSeq 2000. Amplification of TCR beta CDR3 regions was carried out from RNA transcripts. The first round of RT-PCR for the TCR CDR3 was performed with the HTBI primer set and the Qiagen OneStep RT-PCR kit. TCRdb cleaned the public reads at Q25 with fastp, built clones with MiXCR and kept in-frame beta chains. One record per CDR3 amino acid sequence lists the most common genes and DNA. This sample lists approximately 600,000 distinct CDR3 sequences; roughly 20% were detected once. The ten largest account for about 34% of the sample. The specimen sequenced was blood. The receptors here all came from a man aged 25 to 40 with Graves' ophthalmopathy.

This clonotype turned up a few times. The chain uses TRBV12-5 and TRBJ2-2; D is unresolved. The CDR3 length is 13 residues. V lost 5 bases and J 6 bases, leaving 10 bases between the germline ends. Germline-derived CDR1 and CDR2 are LGHNT and FRNRAP. CDR3 bases: TGTGCTAGTGGTCCCTCCGATGCCGGGGAGCTGTTTTTT. Residues: CASGPSDAGELFF.

The sample holds a few counts of this clonotype. The chain is built from TRBV12-3 or TRBV12-4 and TRBJ2-7; D possibly corresponds to TRBD2 (5 bases). V was shortened by 8 bases and J by 2 bases, with 16 bases between the two germline ends. This CDR3 is built from 14 residues. In nucleotides, the CDR3 is TGTGCCAGCTCCATCGGGGTCGCGGCCTACGAGCAGTACTTC. Its translation is CASSIGVAAYEQYF.

This clonotype appeared a few times. The chain is built from TRBV7-9 and TRBJ2-7, with D maybe TRBD2 (5 bases). V lost 4 bases and J lost 4, with 14 bases in between. CDR3 length: 14 residues. CDR1 is SEHNR, CDR2 FQNEAQ, per germline (reference sequence). CDR3 nucleotide sequence: TGTGCCAGCAGCTCCACTAGGGTACTATACGAGCAGTACTTC. Translating gives CASSSTRVLYEQYF.

The chain carries TRBV6-1 and TRBJ2-3; 7 bases fit TRBD2. The germline CDR1 and CDR2 sequences are MNHNS and SASEGT. The CDR3 contains 14 residues. The J segment lost 0 bases and the V segment lost 7 bases, leaving 4 bases of the junction unmatched. CDR3 sequence reads: CASNGGESTDTQYF. The CDR3 DNA is TGTGCCAGCAATGGGGGGGAAAGCACAGATACGCAGTATTTT.

This clonotype was seen at least ten times. The rearrangement links TRBV11-1 to TRBJ2-7, with unresolved D. The length of the CDR3 is 13 residues. Germline loops: CDR1 SGHAT, CDR2 FQDESV (reference sequence). V was clipped by 8 bases and J by 2 bases, with 13 bases between them. In DNA, the CDR3 is TGTGCCAGCGGCCTCGCCGAAACCTACGAGCAGTACTTC. This translates into CASGLAETYEQYF.

The sample holds a few counts of this clonotype. The chain joins TRBV6-1 to TRBJ2-5; 7 bases fit TRBD1. After removal of 8 bases from V and 3 bases from J, the junction contained 6 bases not matched to a gene. The CDR3 consists of 13 residues. Germline V lookup: CDR1 MNHNS, CDR2 SASEGT. The CDR3 DNA is TGTGCCAGCGGCCCGACAGGGAAAGAGACCCAGTACTTC. Protein: CASGPTGKETQYF.

This clonotype has at least ten counts. The V gene is TRBV11-1, the J gene TRBJ2-5; D is ambiguous. Between the trimmed V and J ends, which lost 6 bases and 5 bases, there was a span of 13 bases. CDR3 length: 13 amino acids. Germline loops: CDR1 SGHAT, CDR2 FQDESV (reference sequence). The CDR3: CASSTDLRETQYF. DNA for the CDR3: TGTGCCAGCAGTACAGACTTGCGCGAGACCCAGTACTTC.

This clonotype was seen more than once but under ten times. The chain links TRBV28 to TRBJ2-1, with 9 bases that match TRBD2. Germline CDR1 MDHEN, CDR2 SYDVKM. The V gene end was trimmed by 5 bases and the J gene end by 0 bases; junction bases not matched to a gene: 8. The CDR3 is 17 amino acids. The CDR3 nucleotides read TGTGCCAGCAGTCCCAGGACTAGCGCCAGCTCCTACAATGAGCAGTTCTTC. It yields the protein CASSPRTSASSYNEQFF.

This clonotype was observed a few times. J is TRBJ2-1 and V is TRBV5-1; D may match TRBD1 or TRBD2 (5 bases each). Looked up from germline, CDR1 is SGHRS and CDR2 is YFSETQ. This CDR3 comprises 15 residues. The germline V and J ends were trimmed by 4 bases and 2 bases, with 13 bases remaining between them. The CDR3 region has the DNA TGCGCCAGCAGCCCTAAGCAGGGAGCCTACAATGAGCAGTTCTTC. Its translation is CASSPKQGAYNEQFF.

The chain combines TRBV2 with TRBJ1-5; 10 nucleotides align to TRBD1. The junction had 12 bases not matched to a gene; V was cut back by 6 bases and J by 7 bases. The CDR3 is 16 residues long. Germline V gene data show CDR1 as SNHLY and CDR2 as FYNNEI. The CDR3 sequence: CASRAGTGVLSQPQHF. For the CDR3, the DNA is TGTGCCAGCAGGGCCGGGACAGGGGTCCTTTCGCAGCCCCAGCATTTT.

This clonotype turned up a few times. V usage is TRBV28 and J usage is TRBJ2-7; TRBD1 or TRBD2 may be the D gene (5 bases each). CDR1 and CDR2 from the germline V gene are MDHEN and SYDVKM. V was trimmed by 5 bases and J by 6 bases, leaving 17 bases between them. This CDR3 spans 14 amino acids. CDR3 sequence reads: CASSPLGRDREQYF. CDR3 DNA: TGTGCCAGCAGTCCCCTGGGACGGGATCGCGAGCAGTACTTC.

CDR3: CSARGPPGRSYEQYF. The CDR3 coding sequence is TGCAGTGCTAGGGGGCCCCCGGGAAGGTCCTACGAGCAGTACTTC. J is TRBJ2-7 and V is TRBV20-1; D possibly uses TRBD1 or TRBD2 (5 bases each). Trimming removed 3 bases from V and 1 base from J, with 16 bases in between. In germline, CDR1 is DFQATT, CDR2 SNEGSKA (reference sequence). CDR3 length equals 15 residues.

Many counts were recorded for this clonotype. The CDR3 is CASSPGTSGLQETQYF. CDR3 nucleotides: TGTGCCAGCAGCCCCGGGACTAGCGGGCTTCAAGAGACCCAGTACTTC. The chain combines TRBV28 with TRBJ2-5, with 12 bases identical to TRBD2. Trimming removed 6 bases from V and 2 bases from J; junction bases left unmatched: 7. Germline V gives CDR1 MDHEN, CDR2 SYDVKM. This CDR3 comprises 16 residues.

The chain has TRBV28 and TRBJ2-7; 7 bases agree with TRBD2. V shed 7 bases and J 6 bases; nucleotides not matched to a gene: 12. Per germline, CDR1 MDHEN and CDR2 SYDVKM. This CDR3 is built from 14 residues. The CDR3 reads CASNRGSLESEQYF. CDR3 DNA sequence: TGTGCCAGCAACCGCGGGAGTTTAGAGAGCGAGCAGTACTTC.

The rearrangement links TRBV5-1 to TRBJ2-2, with D tentatively TRBD1 (5 bases). Germline V lookup: CDR1 SGHRS, CDR2 YFSETQ. V was pared by 0 bases and J by 5 bases, with 8 bases between. The CDR3 has 14 amino acids. The CDR3, as DNA: TGCGCCAGCAGCTTGGTCAGGGTAACCGGGGAGCTGTTTTTT. This translates into CASSLVRVTGELFF.

This clonotype was found many times. The rearrangement joins TRBV28 to TRBJ2-7; TRBD2 agrees at 13 bases. Per the germline V gene, CDR1 is MDHEN and CDR2 is SYDVKM. The CDR3 has 14 amino acids. The J segment lost 2 bases and the V segment lost 6 bases, leaving 1 base of the junction unmatched. This CDR3 reads CASRTSGRAYEQYF. For the CDR3, the DNA is TGTGCCAGCAGAACTAGCGGGAGGGCCTACGAGCAGTACTTC.

The chain joins TRBV4-1 to TRBJ2-7; 8 bases line up with TRBD1. The CDR3 covers 18 residues. The germline V gene has CDR1 MGHRA and CDR2 YSYEKL. J was trimmed by 1 base and V by 2 bases; bases with no gene match: 13. CDR3: CASSQKNLPRDRSYEQYF. CDR3 DNA sequence: TGCGCCAGCAGCCAAAAAAACTTACCCCGGGACAGGTCCTACGAGCAGTACTTC.

At least ten counts were recorded for this clonotype. The DNA for the CDR3 is TGTGCCAGTAGTCACCCCACCGGGGAGCTGTTTTTT. Its protein product is CASSHPTGELFF. The V gene is TRBV19, the J gene TRBJ2-2; D is ambiguous. CDR3 length equals 12 residues. V lost 5 bases, J lost 4 bases, and 5 bases lay in between. The germline CDR1 and CDR2 sequences are LNHDA and SQIVND (reference sequence).

The table lists this clonotype with a few counts. The V and J genes are TRBV5-1 and TRBJ2-5, with TRBD1 identical over 9 bases. Germline CDR1 reads SGHRS; CDR2 reads YFSETQ. J was trimmed by 0 bases and V by 4 bases; bases with no gene match: 13. This CDR3 is built from 18 residues. CDR3 coding DNA: TGCGCCAGCAGCATCGGGACAGGGACACCCTTGTACCAAGAGACCCAGTACTTC. Its translation is CASSIGTGTPLYQETQYF.

At least ten counts were recorded for this clonotype. The CDR3 sequence is CASSKTEVTEAFF. CDR3 DNA: TGTGCCAGCAGCAAGACAGAGGTCACTGAAGCTTTCTTT. This chain uses TRBV12-3 or TRBV12-4 with TRBJ1-1; D might be TRBD1 (5 bases). The CDR3 extends over 13 amino acids. V gave up 6 bases and J gave up 4 bases, with 12 bases separating them.

This clonotype was seen ten or more times. V usage is TRBV11-2 and J usage is TRBJ2-2; 9 nucleotides match TRBD1. Looked up from germline, CDR1 is SGHAT and CDR2 is FQNNGV. The CDR3 covers 15 residues. V gave up 1 base and J gave up 4 bases; unmatched junction bases: 1. The chain's CDR3 is CASSLGDRATGELFF. The CDR3 bases are TGTGCCAGCAGCTTAGGGGACAGGGCCACCGGGGAGCTGTTTTTT.

The chain has TRBV2 and TRBJ1-2, with a weak D call TRBD1 (6 bases). The CDR3 totals 14 residues. Trimming pared 6 bases from V and 0 bases from J, leaving 11 bases between. Germline V CDR1 and CDR2: SNHLY, FYNNEI. DNA of the CDR3: TGTGCCAGCAGGGACAGCGCTTCTAACTATGGCTACACCTTC. As protein: CASRDSASNYGYTF.

At least ten counts were recorded for this clonotype. The V and J genes are TRBV30 and TRBJ1-3, with 7 bases aligning to TRBD1. V lost 2 bases and J lost 4; bases outside the gene matches: 5. CDR3 length equals 14 residues. The germline V gene has CDR1 GTSNPN and CDR2 SVGIG (reference sequence). CDR3: CAWSTGQAGNTIYF. The CDR3 DNA reads TGTGCCTGGAGTACAGGACAGGCAGGAAACACCATATATTTT.

The table lists this clonotype with a few counts. J is TRBJ2-1 and V is TRBV12-3 or TRBV12-4; D remains unclear. This CDR3 region has 12 residues. V dropped 8 bases and J dropped 5 bases, with 10 bases sitting between them. CDR3 sequence: CASCWGNNEQFF. In DNA, the CDR3 is TGTGCCAGCTGCTGGGGAAACAATGAGCAGTTCTTC.

The chain combines TRBV6-2 or TRBV6-3 with TRBJ2-1; TRBD2 matches 12 bases. Germline loops: CDR1 MNHEY, CDR2 SVGEGT. V lost 6 bases, J lost 10 bases, and 10 bases stayed unmatched. The CDR3 is made up of 15 amino acids. This CDR3 reads CASSPQGLAGTEQFF. The CDR3 DNA reads TGTGCCAGCAGCCCTCAAGGACTAGCGGGAACGGAGCAGTTCTTC.

This clonotype has only a few counts. The V and J genes are TRBV6-1 and TRBJ2-7, with 7 positions matching TRBD2. This CDR3 has 16 amino acids. Germline-derived CDR1 and CDR2 are MNHNS and SASEGT. V shed 5 bases, J shed 0 bases, and the junction held 10 bases outside the gene matches. CDR3 coding DNA: TGTGCCAGCAGTTACGGTCTGCGGGAGAGCTCCTACGAGCAGTACTTC. Its translation is CASSYGLRESSYEQYF.

This clonotype was seen ten or more times. The chain uses TRBV11-2 and TRBJ2-1; perhaps TRBD2 as D (5 bases). This CDR3 region has 13 residues. CDR1 SGHAT and CDR2 FQNNGV come from the germline V gene. V gave up 5 bases and J gave up 2 bases, with 7 bases separating them. CDR3 nucleotide sequence: TGTGCCAGCAGCCCCGGGACCTACAATGAGCAGTTCTTC. This gives the protein CASSPGTYNEQFF. The whole variable domain, remainder taken from reference TRBV11-2 and TRBJ2-1, is EAGVAQSPRYKIIEKRQSVAFWCNPISGHATLYWYQQILGQGPKLLIQFQNNGVVDDSQLPKDRFSAERLKGVDSTLKIQPAKLEDSAVYLCASSPGTYNEQFFGPGTRLTVL.

This clonotype has more than one count but fewer than ten. The J gene is TRBJ1-1, the V gene TRBV7-3; D call uncertain. V gave up 4 bases and J gave up 8 bases, with 8 bases separating them. This CDR3 region has 11 residues. Germline CDR1 SGHTA, CDR2 FQGTGA. The CDR3 loop reads CASSSGREAFF. CDR3 DNA sequence: TGTGCCAGCAGCTCCGGACGGGAAGCTTTCTTT.

This clonotype showed up just a few times. The chain employs TRBV28 and TRBJ2-5; TRBD2 agrees at 8 bases. The CDR3 length is 16 residues. Germline V gene data show CDR1 as MDHEN and CDR2 as SYDVKM. J gave up 5 bases and V 2 bases, and 10 bases lay outside the gene matches. CDR3 sequence (DNA): TGTGCCAGCAGTTTAGCAGGGGCCCAGCGGGGGGAGACCCAGTACTTC. As protein: CASSLAGAQRGETQYF.

This clonotype was seen only a few times. In DNA, the CDR3 is TGTGCCAGCAGCTTCCCCGGGACAGTCTATGGCTACACCTTC. Its protein is CASSFPGTVYGYTF. The rearrangement links TRBV5-5 to TRBJ1-2; TRBD1 agrees at 7 bases. CDR1 is SGHKS and CDR2 is YYEKEE in the germline V gene (reference sequence). With V trimmed by 2 bases and J by 4 bases, 5 bases remained unmatched. CDR3 length: 14 residues.